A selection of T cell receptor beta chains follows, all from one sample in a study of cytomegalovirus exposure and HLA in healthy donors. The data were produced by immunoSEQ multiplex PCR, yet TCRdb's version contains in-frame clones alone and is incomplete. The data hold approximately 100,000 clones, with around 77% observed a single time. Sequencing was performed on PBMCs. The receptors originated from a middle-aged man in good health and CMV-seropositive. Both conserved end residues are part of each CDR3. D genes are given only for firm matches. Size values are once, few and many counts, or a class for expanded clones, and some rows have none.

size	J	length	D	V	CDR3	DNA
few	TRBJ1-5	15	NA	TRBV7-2	CASSLGAGRFQPQHF	TGTGCCAGCAGCTTAGGGGCAGGTAGGTTTCAGCCCCAGCATTTT
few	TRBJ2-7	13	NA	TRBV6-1	CASSVRRGNEQYF	TGTGCCAGCAGCGTGCGTAGGGGAAACGAGCAGTACTTC
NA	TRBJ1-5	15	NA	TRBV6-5	CASSYGGLSNQPQHF	TGTGCCAGCAGTTACGGGGGACTTAGCAATCAGCCCCAGCATTTT
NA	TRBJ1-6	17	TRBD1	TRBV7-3	CASSERGQGAYNSPLHF	TGTGCCAGCAGCGAAAGGGGGCAGGGCGCCTATAATTCACCCCTCCACTTT
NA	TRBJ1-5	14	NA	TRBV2	CASSVLRGNQPQHF	TGTGCCAGCAGTGTGCTCAGGGGCAATCAGCCCCAGCATTTT
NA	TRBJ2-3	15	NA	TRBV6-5	CASSYSGGSTDTQYF	TGTGCCAGCAGTTACAGCGGCGGGAGCACAGATACGCAGTATTTT
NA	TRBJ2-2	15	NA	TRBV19	CASSILDSDTGELFF	TGTGCCAGTAGTATACTAGACTCGGACACCGGGGAGCTGTTTTTT
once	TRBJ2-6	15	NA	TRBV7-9	CASSAPGSGANVLTF	TGTGCCAGCAGCGCCCCAGGTTCTGGGGCCAACGTCCTGACTTTC
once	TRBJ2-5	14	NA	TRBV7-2	CASSRRPGRETQYF	TGTGCCAGCAGCCGTCGTCCGGGGAGGGAGACCCAGTACTTC
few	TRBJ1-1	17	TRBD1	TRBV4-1	CASSQVWTGGVGTEAFF	TGCGCCAGCAGCCAAGTGTGGACAGGGGGCGTCGGCACTGAAGCTTTCTTT
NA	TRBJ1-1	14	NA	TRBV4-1	CASSQEGRNTEAFF	TGCGCCAGCAGCCAAGAAGGGAGGAACACTGAAGCTTTCTTT
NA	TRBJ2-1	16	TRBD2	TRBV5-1	CASSLRSGTTINEQFF	TGCGCCAGCAGCTTGCGGTCCGGGACTACCATCAATGAGCAGTTCTTC
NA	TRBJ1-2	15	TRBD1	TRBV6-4	CASRPEAGGNYGYTF	TGTGCCAGCAGGCCGGAGGCAGGGGGCAACTATGGCTACACCTTC
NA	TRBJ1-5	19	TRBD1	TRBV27	CASGSRLDRAENSNQPQHF	TGTGCCAGCGGAAGTAGATTGGACAGGGCAGAGAATAGCAATCAGCCCCAGCATTTT
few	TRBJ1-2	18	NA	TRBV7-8	CASSPIRDRNPPPYGYTF	TGTGCCAGCAGCCCGATTCGCGACAGGAACCCTCCCCCCTATGGCTACACCTTC
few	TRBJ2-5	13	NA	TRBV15	CATSRDSEETQYF	TGTGCCACCAGCAGAGACAGCGAAGAGACCCAGTACTTC
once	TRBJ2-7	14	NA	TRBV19	CASSSQVYSYEQYF	TGTGCCAGCAGTTCGCAGGTATACTCCTACGAGCAGTACTTC
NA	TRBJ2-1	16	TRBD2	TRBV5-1	CASSWGTSGGGDEQFF	TGCGCCAGCAGCTGGGGGACTAGCGGGGGGGGCGATGAGCAGTTCTTC
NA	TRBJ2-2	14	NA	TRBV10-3	CAIMAGSNTGELFF	TGTGCCATCATGGCAGGGTCGAACACCGGGGAGCTGTTTTTT
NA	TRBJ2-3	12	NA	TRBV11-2	CASSQFTDTQYF	TGTGCCAGCAGCCAGTTCACAGATACGCAGTATTTT
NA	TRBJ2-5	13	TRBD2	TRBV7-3	CASSGPTSGAQYF	TGTGCCAGCAGCGGGCCGACTAGCGGGGCCCAGTACTTC
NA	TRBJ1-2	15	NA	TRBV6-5	CASSYGGASNYGYTF	TGTGCCAGCAGTTACGGGGGGGCCTCTAACTATGGCTACACCTTC
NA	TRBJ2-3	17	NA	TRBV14	CASSQGGTRPSTDTQYF	TGTGCCAGCAGCCAAGGAGGGACAAGGCCTAGCACAGATACGCAGTATTTT
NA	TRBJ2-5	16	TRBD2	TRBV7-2	CASSLGGLAGKETQYF	TGTGCCAGCAGCTTAGGAGGACTAGCGGGAAAAGAGACCCAGTACTTC
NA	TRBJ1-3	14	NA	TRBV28	CASSSGRRENTIYF	TGTGCCAGCAGTTCAGGGCGACGAGAAAACACCATATATTTT
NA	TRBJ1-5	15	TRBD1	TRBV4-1	CASSWDRGFNQPQHF	TGCGCCAGCAGCTGGGACAGGGGCTTCAATCAGCCCCAGCATTTT
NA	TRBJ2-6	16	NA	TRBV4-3	CASSQDTGSGANVLTF	TGCGCCAGCAGCCAAGACACAGGCTCTGGGGCCAACGTCCTGACTTTC
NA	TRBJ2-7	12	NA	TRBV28	CATHRGAREQYF	TGTGCCACCCACCGCGGGGCCAGGGAGCAGTACTTC